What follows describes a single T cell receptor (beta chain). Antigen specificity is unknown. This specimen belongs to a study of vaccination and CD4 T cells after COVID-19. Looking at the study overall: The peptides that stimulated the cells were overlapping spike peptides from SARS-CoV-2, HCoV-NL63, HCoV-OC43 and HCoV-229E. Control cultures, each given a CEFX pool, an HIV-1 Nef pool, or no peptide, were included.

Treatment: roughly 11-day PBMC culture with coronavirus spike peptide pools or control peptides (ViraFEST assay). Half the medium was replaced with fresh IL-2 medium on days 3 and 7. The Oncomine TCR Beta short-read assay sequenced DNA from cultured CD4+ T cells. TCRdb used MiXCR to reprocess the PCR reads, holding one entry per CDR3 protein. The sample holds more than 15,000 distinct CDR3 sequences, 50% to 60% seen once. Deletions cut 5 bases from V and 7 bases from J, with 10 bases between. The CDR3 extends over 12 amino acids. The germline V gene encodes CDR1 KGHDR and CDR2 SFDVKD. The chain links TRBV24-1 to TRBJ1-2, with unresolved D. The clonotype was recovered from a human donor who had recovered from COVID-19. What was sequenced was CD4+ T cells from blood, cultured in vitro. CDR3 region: CATSGLYGGYTF. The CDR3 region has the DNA TGTGCCACCAGTGGATTGTACGGTGGCTACACCTTC.